These 8 T cell receptor beta chains came from one sample sequenced in a study of blood T cell repertoires in COVID-19 (dated by TCRdb to about 2020). The library was obtained by the immunoSEQ multiplex PCR assay. TCRdb's version of the immuneACCESS table is confined to in-frame rearrangements and falls short of the full clone set. An unresolved V gene accounts for under half of the shortfall where checked; the remainder is of unknown origin. The sample table shows more than 450,000 clones, and about nine tenths are seen once. The top ten hold about 0.7% of the sample. The sequenced sample consisted of PBMCs or T cells enriched from blood (not recorded which). The receptors originated from a woman aged 18-29 years who had recovered from COVID-19.

This sequence joins TRBV18 and TRBJ1-2; the D is unclear. This CDR3 region has 13 residues. Germline CDR1 KGHSH, CDR2 LQKENI. Trimming left V 2 bases short and J 3 bases short, with 7 bases between. The CDR3 is CASSPGGYYGYTF. CDR3 DNA: TGTGCCAGCTCACCAGGCGGTTACTATGGCTACACCTTC. Full variable domain (remainder filled in from reference TRBV18 and TRBJ1-2): NAGVMQNPRHLVRRRGQEARLRCSPMKGHSHVYWYRQLPEEGLKFMVYLQKENIIDESGMPKERFSAEFPKEGPSILRIQQVVRGDSAAYFCASSPGGYYGYTFGSGTRLTVV.

The rearrangement uses TRBV12-3 or TRBV12-4 and TRBJ2-1; maybe TRBD1 (5 bases). The V and J ends lost 5 bases and 8 bases respectively, with 10 bases between them. This CDR3 region has 12 residues. CDR3 nucleotide sequence: TGTGCCAGCAGTCCAGGGTTGGATGAGCAGTTCTTC. It specifies CASSPGLDEQFF.

This clone appeared once. The rearrangement links TRBV30 to TRBJ1-5; a possible D gene is TRBD1 (5 bases). CDR1 GTSNPN and CDR2 SVGIG come from the germline V gene (reference sequence). Trimming took off 2 bases at V and 3 bases at J, with 14 bases between the two ends. The CDR3 spans 15 residues. The CDR3 DNA reads as TGTGCCTGGAGTATGGGGATAGGGGACAATCAGCCCCAGCATTTT. Its protein product is CAWSMGIGDNQPQHF.

In regard to this clone: This same CDR3 is encoded by further DNA sequences in the sample. The chain recombines TRBV2 with TRBJ1-6, with D hard to call. CDR1 SNHLY and CDR2 FYNNEI come from the germline V gene. The CDR3 spans 14 residues. Trimming shortened V by 3 bases and J by 3 bases, and 6 bases separated the two germline ends. The CDR3 DNA is TGTGCCAGCAGTGAGTCGGGCTATAATTCACCCCTCCACTTT. Amino acids: CASSESGYNSPLHF.

The CDR3 spells CASSPNDGYTF. CDR3 nucleotides: TGTGCCAGCTCCCCCAATGATGGCTACACCTTC. V usage is TRBV18 and J usage is TRBJ1-2; D is ambiguous. Germline CDR1 and CDR2: KGHSH and LQKENI. The CDR3 sequence is 11 residues long. V was cut by 6 bases and J by 6 bases, with 8 bases left in between.

The CDR3 DNA follows: TGTGCCAGTACCCCAGATGCAGGAAACTATGGCTACACCTTC. Its translation: CASTPDAGNYGYTF. The chain joins TRBV19 to TRBJ1-2; no reliable D call. Germline V gives CDR1 LNHDA, CDR2 SQIVND (reference sequence). With 7 bases removed from V and 2 bases from J, the gap between germline ends came to 14 bases. The CDR3 is made up of 14 amino acids.

This chain uses TRBV7-9 with TRBJ1-5, with D unclear. CDR1 is SEHNR and CDR2 is FQNEAQ in the germline V gene (reference sequence). The ends were cut back, 4 bases at V and 2 bases at J, with 6 bases in the middle. The CDR3 runs 13 residues. CDR3 nucleotides: TGTGCCAGCAGCTCACAAGGCAATCAGCCCCAGCATTTT. Protein product: CASSSQGNQPQHF.

The chain joins TRBV7-2 to TRBJ1-1; tentatively, D is TRBD1 (6 bases). CDR3 length: 15 residues. The germline V gene has CDR1 SGHTA and CDR2 FQGNSA. V was clipped by 3 bases and J by 2 bases, with 13 bases between them. Written as DNA, the CDR3 is TGTGCCAGCAGCTTTCTAGGGACACTCAACACTGAAGCTTTCTTT. It codes for CASSFLGTLNTEAFF.